The T cell receptor beta chain under discussion was sequenced for a study of Ad26.COV2.S vaccination and SARS-CoV-2 variants. Turning to the study itself: The study gave Ad26.COV2.S intramuscularly, once or twice 56 days apart. Findings and caveats of the study: After vaccination, reports described spike-specific CD8+ and CD4+ T cell responses as showing substantial breadth. People who got the vaccine had more spike-specific TCR breadth than people who got placebo.

Germline V gives CDR1 MNHEY, CDR2 SVGEGT. The CDR3 consists of 18 residues. Trimming shortened V by 2 bases and J by 2 bases, and 19 bases separated the two germline ends. As for treatment: some 20 received Ad26.COV2.S at low or high dose, single or two shots; about 5 received placebo; per-sample allocation not given. The study sampled participants on day 63 after the first vaccine or placebo injection. Produced via immunoSEQ multiplex PCR; TCRdb's table is partial and in-frame only. Among about 680,000 clones listed, approximately 88% were seen once. Remarks on this clone: Its target is not known.

The input for sequencing was peripheral blood, taken in a trial of Ad26.COV2.S vaccine versus placebo. This rearrangement joins TRBV6-2 or TRBV6-3 to TRBJ1-5; the D gene is possibly TRBD1 (5 bases). This receptor was taken from a person between 18 and 60 years old who received the Ad26.COV2.S COVID-19 vaccine or a placebo. The CDR3 nucleotides are TGTGCCAGCAGTTACCTGTGGTGGGGACCGAGAGGCAATCAGCCCCAGCATTTT. Translating gives CASSYLWWGPRGNQPQHF.